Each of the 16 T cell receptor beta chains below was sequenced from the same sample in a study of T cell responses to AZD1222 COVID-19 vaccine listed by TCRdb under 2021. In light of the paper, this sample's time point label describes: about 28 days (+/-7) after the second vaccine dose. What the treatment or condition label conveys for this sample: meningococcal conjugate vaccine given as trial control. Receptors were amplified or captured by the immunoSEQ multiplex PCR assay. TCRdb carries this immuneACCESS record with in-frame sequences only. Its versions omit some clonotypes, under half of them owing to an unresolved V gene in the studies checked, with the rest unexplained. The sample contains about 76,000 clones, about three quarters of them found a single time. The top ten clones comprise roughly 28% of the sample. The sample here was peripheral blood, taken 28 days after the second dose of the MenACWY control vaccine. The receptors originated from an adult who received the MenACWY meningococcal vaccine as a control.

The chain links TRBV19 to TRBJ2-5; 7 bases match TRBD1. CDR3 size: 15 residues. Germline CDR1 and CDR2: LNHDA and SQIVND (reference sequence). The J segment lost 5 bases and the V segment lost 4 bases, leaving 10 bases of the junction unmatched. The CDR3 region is CASSTSDRQRETQYF. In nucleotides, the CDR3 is TGTGCCAGTAGTACCTCGGACAGGCAGAGGGAGACCCAGTACTTC. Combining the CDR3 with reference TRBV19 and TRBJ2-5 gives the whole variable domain DGGITQSPKYLFRKEGQNVTLSCEQNLNHDAMYWYRQDPGQGLRLIYYSQIVNDFQKGDIAEGYSVSREKKESFPLTVTSAQKNPTAFYLCASSTSDRQRETQYFGPGTRLLVL.

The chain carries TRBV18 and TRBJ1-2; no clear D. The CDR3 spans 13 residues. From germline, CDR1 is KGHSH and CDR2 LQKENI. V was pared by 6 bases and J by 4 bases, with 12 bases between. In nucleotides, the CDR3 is TGTGCCAGCTCTACAGCAGGCCTCTATGGCTACACCTTC. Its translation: CASSTAGLYGYTF.

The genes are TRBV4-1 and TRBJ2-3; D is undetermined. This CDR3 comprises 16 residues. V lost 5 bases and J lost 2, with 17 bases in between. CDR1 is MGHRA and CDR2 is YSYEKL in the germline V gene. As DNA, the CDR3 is TGCGCCAGCAGCTCGTTGGGAATGGAGAACACAGATACGCAGTATTTT. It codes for CASSSLGMENTDTQYF.

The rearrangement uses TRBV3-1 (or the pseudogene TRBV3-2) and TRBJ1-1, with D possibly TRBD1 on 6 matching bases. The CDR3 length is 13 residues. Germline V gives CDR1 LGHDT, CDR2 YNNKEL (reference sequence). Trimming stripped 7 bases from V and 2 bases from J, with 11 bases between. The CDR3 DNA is TGTGCCAGCAAGGGGGAGGGAAACACTGAAGCTTTCTTT. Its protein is CASKGEGNTEAFF.

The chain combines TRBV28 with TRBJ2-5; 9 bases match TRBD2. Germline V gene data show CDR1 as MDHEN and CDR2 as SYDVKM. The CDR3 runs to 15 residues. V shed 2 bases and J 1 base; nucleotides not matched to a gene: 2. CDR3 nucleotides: TGTGCCAGCAGTTTACCGACTAGCGGCCAAGAGACCCAGTACTTC. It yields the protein CASSLPTSGQETQYF.

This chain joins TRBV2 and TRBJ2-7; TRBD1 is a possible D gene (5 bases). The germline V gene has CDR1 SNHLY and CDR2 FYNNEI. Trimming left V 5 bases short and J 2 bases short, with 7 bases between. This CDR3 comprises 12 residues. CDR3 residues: CASSQGAYEQYF. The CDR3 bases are TGTGCCAGCAGTCAGGGTGCCTACGAGCAGTACTTC.

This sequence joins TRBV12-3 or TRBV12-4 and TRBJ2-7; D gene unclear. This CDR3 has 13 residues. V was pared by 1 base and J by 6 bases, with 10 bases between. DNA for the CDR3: TGTGCCAGCAGTTTAGGGGGATTTAGCGAGCAGTACTTC. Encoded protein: CASSLGGFSEQYF.

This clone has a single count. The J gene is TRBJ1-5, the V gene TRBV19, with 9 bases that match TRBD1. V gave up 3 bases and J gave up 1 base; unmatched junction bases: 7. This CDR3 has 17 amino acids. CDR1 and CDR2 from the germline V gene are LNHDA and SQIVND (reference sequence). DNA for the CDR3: TGTGCCAGTAGTATGGGAACAGGGGGCACGAGCAATCAGCCCCAGCATTTT. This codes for CASSMGTGGTSNQPQHF.

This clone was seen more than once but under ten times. DNA for the CDR3: TGTGCCAGCAGTTTACCGACAGGGTCCTACGAGCAGTACTTC. Protein product: CASSLPTGSYEQYF. The chain has TRBV28 and TRBJ2-7; 7 nucleotides agree with TRBD1. CDR3 length: 14 residues. CDR1 MDHEN and CDR2 SYDVKM come from the germline V gene. V trimming: 2 bases; J trimming: 1 base; junction bases outside the gene matches: 2. The entire variable domain, with the rest obtained from reference TRBV28 and TRBJ2-7, is as follows: DVKVTQSSRYLVKRTGEKVFLECVQDMDHENMFWYRQDPGLGLRLIYFSYDVKMKEKGDIPEGYSVSREKKERFSLILESASTNQTSMYLCASSLPTGSYEQYFGPGTRLTVT.

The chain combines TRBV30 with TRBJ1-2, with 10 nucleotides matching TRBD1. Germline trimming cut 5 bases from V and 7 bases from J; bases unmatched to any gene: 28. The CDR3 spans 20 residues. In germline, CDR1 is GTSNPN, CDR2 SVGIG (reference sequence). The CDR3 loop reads CAWGRDPQGTGDGRGRGYTF. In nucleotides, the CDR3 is TGTGCCTGGGGTAGGGACCCACAAGGGACAGGGGATGGAAGAGGCCGTGGCTACACCTTC.

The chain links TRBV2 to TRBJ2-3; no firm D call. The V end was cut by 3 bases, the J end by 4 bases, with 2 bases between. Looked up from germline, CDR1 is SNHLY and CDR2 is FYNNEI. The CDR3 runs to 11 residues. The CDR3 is CASSEPDTQYF. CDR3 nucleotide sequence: TGTGCCAGCAGTGAGCCAGATACGCAGTATTTT.

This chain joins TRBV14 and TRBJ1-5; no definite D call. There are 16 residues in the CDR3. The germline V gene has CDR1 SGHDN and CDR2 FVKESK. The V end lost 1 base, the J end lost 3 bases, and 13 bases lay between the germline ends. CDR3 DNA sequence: TGTGCCAGCAGCCAAGCTATAGGAGATAACAATCAGCCCCAGCATTTT. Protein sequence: CASSQAIGDNNQPQHF.

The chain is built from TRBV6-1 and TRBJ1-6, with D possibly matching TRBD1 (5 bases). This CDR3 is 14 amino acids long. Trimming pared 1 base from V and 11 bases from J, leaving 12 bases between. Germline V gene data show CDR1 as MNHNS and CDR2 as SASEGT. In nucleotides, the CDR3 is TGTGCCAGCAGTGAAGGGGGGATAGCTACACCCCTCCACTTT. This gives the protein CASSEGGIATPLHF.

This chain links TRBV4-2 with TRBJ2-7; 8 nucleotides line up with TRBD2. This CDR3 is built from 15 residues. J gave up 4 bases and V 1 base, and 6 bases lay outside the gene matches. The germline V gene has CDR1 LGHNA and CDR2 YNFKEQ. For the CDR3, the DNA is TGTGCCAGCAGCCAAGGACTAGCGTTAGGGTACGAGCAGTACTTC. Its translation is CASSQGLALGYEQYF.

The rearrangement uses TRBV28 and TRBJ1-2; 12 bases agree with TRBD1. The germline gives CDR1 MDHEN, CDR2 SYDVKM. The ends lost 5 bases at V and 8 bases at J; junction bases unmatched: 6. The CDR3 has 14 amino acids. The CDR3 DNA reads TGTGCCAGCAGTAGGGGACAGGGGGCGAGAGGCTACACCTTC. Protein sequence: CASSRGQGARGYTF.

CDR3 in DNA: TGTGCCAGCAGCTCCGGATTCAGGGTTAGTAGTGGCTACACCTTC. Translating it yields CASSSGFRVSSGYTF. The chain couples TRBV13 to TRBJ1-2; TRBD1 is a possible D gene (5 bases). This CDR3 region has 15 residues. V lost 4 bases and J 7 bases, leaving 19 bases between the germline ends. Germline V lookup: CDR1 PRHDT, CDR2 FYEKMQ (reference sequence).